This T cell receptor (beta chain) was sequenced for a study of human T cells and chemical hapten exposure (dated by TCRdb to the early 2020s). Regarding the complete study: For sensitization, 2% DPC in acetone was applied to a roughly 2 cm by roughly 2 cm area of upper inner arm skin. Weekly therapeutic DPC doses were additionally applied to the scalp of patients throughout the roughly 25-week study period. Blood was sampled from patients pre-sensitization (week 0) and at 2, 6 and about 24 weeks after DPC sensitization. Libraries were combined into a pool for sequencing, and differences in TCR yield between samples came mainly from small differences in library volumes within the pool. Alopecia areata with under or over 50% scalp involvement, alopecia totalis and alopecia universalis were represented in the patient cohort, which was mostly female. For TCR sequencing, blood came from about 28 alopecia patients at anywhere from one to four time points (pre-sensitization, 2, 6 and 24 weeks). Patch tests used Finn chambers with 0.01% DPC on the upper back, scored after 6 days by International Contact Dermatitis Research Group standards. The study tracked peripheral blood TCR repertoire changes in vivo during primary and secondary sensitization to the hapten diphenylcyclopropenone (DPC) in alopecia patients.

In light of the paper, this sample's time point label describes: patch test 1, 2 weeks after DPC sensitization. The treatment or condition label, as the study defines it: therapeutic diphenylcyclopropenone sensitization with weekly scalp DPC. At each patch-test visit, blood was drawn before the patch test was applied. Patients were considered eligible if aged 18 to 70, diagnosed with alopecia and deemed suitable for DPC therapy, and patients were excluded if pregnant. Total RNA was isolated from unfractionated whole blood collected in Tempus Blood RNA tubes. The germline ends are 7 bases apart after V is trimmed by 0 bases and J by 2 bases. From the germline V gene (reference sequence), CDR1 is PRHDT and CDR2 is FYEKMQ. The CDR3 runs 14 residues from the cysteine to the phenylalanine. Kept here is only the CDR3 DNA, which spans 42 bases and is read in frame from base 1. On this clonotype: What antigen it recognizes has not been identified. Nothing much larger sits one base from this clone, and base qualities are not available.

To prepare the library, RACE was applied. The sample was run on a NextSeq 500. During library preparation, unique molecular identifiers were attached to individual cDNA molecules so that TCRs could be counted in a quantitative, reproducible way. For every blood RNA sample, sequencing covered both the TCR alpha and TCR beta chains. The original methods were these. A median of about 87,000 TCRs per sample was observed, with a range of about 23,224 to 750,000. The Decombinator software suite was used to annotate the V, J and CDR3 of the TCR reads. For the PS versus PT1 abundance plots, all samples were subsampled to the same number of TCRs (28,000). TCRs were defined as expanded if absent before sensitization and observed at least eight times at the 2-week time point. TCRdb reprocessing: public reads trimmed at Q25 with fastp, clones called with MiXCR, in-frame beta chains kept. One record per CDR3 amino acid sequence lists the most common genes and DNA. These V and J calls derive from TCRdb rather than the authors' analysis. The sample contains fewer than 400,000 distinct CDR3 sequences, approximately 6.9% of them found a single time. The ten largest account for approximately 8.9% of the sample.

The research as a whole found: No change with DPC sensitization was found in the number of TCRs above 1 in 1000 frequency, and no evidence of global repertoire structure alterations was found. Because every patient had alopecia, a presumed autoimmune disease, the patients' immune response might differ from that of healthy individuals. Expanded TCRs formed significantly more large CDR3 similarity clusters than pre-sensitization or healthy control sets, consistent with antigen-driven responses. Repeated subsampling changed both the strength of the expansion versus patch-test correlation and the threshold at which the correlation became significant. Patch test score correlated positively with the number of PT1 expanded TCRs, reaching significance at thresholds 8, 16 and 32 but not at 4.

The chain is encoded by TRBV13 joined to TRBJ2-5; no D gene call is confident. This sequence was found in a woman between 18 and 30 years old with alopecia areata. Some clones in this sample may be carry-over from other donors' samples. This sample comprised whole blood, obtained in connection with sensitization to the hapten diphenylcyclopropenone (DPC). DNA sequence: TGTGCCAGCAGCTTAGGGAGCAGGCAAGAGACCCAGTACTTC. Translation gives CASSLGSRQETQYF. The CDR3 plus the reference TRBV13 and TRBJ2-5 genes for the other parts give the full variable domain: AAGVIQSPRHLIKEKRETATLKCYPIPRHDTVYWYQQGPGQDPQFLISFYEKMQSDKGSIPDRFSAQQFSDYHSELNMSSLELGDSALYFCASSLGSRQETQYFGPGTRLLVL.